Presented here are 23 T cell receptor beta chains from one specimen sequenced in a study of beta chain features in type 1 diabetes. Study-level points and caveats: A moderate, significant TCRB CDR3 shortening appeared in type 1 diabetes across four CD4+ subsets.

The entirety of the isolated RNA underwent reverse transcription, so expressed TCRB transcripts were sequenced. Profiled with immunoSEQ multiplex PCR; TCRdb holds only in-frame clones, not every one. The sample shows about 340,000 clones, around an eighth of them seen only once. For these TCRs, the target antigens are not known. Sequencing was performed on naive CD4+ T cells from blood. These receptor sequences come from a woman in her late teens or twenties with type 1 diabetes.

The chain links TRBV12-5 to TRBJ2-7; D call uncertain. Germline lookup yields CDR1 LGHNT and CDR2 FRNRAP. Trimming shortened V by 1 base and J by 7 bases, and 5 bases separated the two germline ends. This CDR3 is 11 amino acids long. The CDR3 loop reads CASGLGREQYV. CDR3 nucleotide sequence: TGTGCTAGTGGTTTGGGCCGGGAGCAGTACGTC.

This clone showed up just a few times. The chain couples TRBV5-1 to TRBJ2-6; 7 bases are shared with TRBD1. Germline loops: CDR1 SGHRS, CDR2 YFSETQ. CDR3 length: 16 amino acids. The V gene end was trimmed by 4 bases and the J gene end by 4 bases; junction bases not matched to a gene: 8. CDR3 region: CASSGPTGLGANVLTF. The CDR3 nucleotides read TGCGCCAGCAGCGGACCGACAGGGCTCGGGGCCAACGTCCTGACTTTC.

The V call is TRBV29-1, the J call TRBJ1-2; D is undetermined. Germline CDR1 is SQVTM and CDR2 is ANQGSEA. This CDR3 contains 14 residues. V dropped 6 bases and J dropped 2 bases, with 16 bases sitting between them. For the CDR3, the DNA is TGCAGCGTGACGGGCCGGGAACCAAACTATGGCTACACCTTC. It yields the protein CSVTGREPNYGYTF.

CDR3 amino acids: CASSPGIAGERQFF. CDR3 nucleotides: TGTGCCAGCAGCCCGGGGATAGCGGGAGAAAGGCAGTTCTTC. The chain has TRBV11-3 and TRBJ2-1; TRBD2 matches at 9 bases. The germline gives CDR1 SGHNT, CDR2 YENEEA. The CDR3 runs to 14 residues. V trimming: 5 bases; J trimming: 12 bases; junction bases outside the gene matches: 11.

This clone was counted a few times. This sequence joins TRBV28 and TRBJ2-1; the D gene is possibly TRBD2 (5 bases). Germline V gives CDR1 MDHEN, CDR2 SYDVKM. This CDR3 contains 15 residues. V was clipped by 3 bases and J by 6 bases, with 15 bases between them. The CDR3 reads CASSFRIAGTNEQFF. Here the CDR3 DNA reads TGTGCCAGCAGTTTCCGGATTGCGGGTACCAATGAGCAGTTCTTC.

The CDR3 is CASSVESDNQPQHF. The CDR3 DNA reads as TGTGCCAGCAGCGTAGAGTCAGACAATCAGCCCCAGCATTTT. The chain uses TRBV9 and TRBJ1-5; D is unresolved. Germline CDR1 reads SGDLS; CDR2 reads YYNGEE. This CDR3 comprises 14 residues. V lost 0 bases and J lost 3, with 7 bases in between.

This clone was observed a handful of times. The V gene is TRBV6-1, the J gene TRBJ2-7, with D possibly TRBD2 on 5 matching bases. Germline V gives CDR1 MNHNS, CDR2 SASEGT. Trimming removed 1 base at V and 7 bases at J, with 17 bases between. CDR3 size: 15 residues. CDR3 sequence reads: CASSEVLMPRGEQYF. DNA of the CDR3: TGTGCCAGCAGTGAAGTCCTCATGCCGCGAGGGGAGCAGTACTTC.

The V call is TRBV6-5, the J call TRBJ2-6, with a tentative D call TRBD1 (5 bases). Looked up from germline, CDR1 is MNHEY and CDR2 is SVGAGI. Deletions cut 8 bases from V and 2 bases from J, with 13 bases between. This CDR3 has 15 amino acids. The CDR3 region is CASGFRVAGANVLTF. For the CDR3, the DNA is TGTGCCAGCGGATTCAGGGTTGCTGGGGCCAACGTCCTGACTTTC.

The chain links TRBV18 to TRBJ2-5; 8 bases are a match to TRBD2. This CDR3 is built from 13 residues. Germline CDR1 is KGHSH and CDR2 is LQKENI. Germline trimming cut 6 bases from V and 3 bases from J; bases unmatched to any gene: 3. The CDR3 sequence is CASSQAGEETQYF. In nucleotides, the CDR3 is TGTGCCAGCTCGCAAGCGGGGGAAGAGACCCAGTACTTC.

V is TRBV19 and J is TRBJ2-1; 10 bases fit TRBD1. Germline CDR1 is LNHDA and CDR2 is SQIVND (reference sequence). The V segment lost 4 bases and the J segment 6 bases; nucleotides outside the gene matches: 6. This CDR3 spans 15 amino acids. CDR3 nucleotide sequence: TGTGCCAGTAGTAGTTCTGGGACAGGGGTCAATGAGCAGTTCTTC. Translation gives CASSSSGTGVNEQFF.

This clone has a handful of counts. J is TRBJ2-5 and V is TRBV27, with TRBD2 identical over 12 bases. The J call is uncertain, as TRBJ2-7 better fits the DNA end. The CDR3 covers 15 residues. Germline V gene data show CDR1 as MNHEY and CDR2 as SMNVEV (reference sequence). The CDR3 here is CASSYLAGGIYEQYF. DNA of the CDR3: TGTGCCAGCAGCTACCTAGCGGGAGGGATCTACGAGCAGTACTTC.

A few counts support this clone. The CDR3 DNA follows: TGCGCCAGCAGTTCAAGGGGGTTCGGCTACAATGAGCAGTTCTTC. Its translation is CASSSRGFGYNEQFF. The chain uses TRBV5-1 and TRBJ2-1, with TRBD1 as a possible D gene (6 bases). Trimming took off 5 bases at V and 3 bases at J, with 15 bases between the two ends. From germline, CDR1 is SGHRS and CDR2 YFSETQ. The CDR3 covers 15 residues.

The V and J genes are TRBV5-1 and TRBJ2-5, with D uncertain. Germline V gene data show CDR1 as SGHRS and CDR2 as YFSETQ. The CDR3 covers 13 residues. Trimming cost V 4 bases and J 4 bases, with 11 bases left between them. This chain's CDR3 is CASSLRAGETQYF. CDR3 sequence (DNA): TGCGCCAGCAGCCTCCGAGCCGGAGAGACCCAGTACTTC.

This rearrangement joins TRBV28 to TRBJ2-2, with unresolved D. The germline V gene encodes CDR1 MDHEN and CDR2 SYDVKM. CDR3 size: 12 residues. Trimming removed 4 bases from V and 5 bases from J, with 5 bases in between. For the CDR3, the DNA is TGTGCCAGCAGTTCCCGGACCGGGGAGCTGTTTTTT. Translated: CASSSRTGELFF.

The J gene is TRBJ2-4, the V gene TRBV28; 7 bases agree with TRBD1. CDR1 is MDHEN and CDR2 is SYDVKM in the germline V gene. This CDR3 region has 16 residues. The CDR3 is CAALGQWGSSGNIQYF. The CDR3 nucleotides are TGTGCAGCCCTGGGACAGTGGGGGAGTTCGGGAAACATTCAGTACTTC.

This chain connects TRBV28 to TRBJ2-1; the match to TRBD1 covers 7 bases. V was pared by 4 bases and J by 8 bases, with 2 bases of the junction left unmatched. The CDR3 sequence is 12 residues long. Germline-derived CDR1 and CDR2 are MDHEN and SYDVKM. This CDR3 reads CASSSTGDEQFF. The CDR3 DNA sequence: TGTGCCAGCAGTTCCACAGGGGATGAGCAGTTCTTC.

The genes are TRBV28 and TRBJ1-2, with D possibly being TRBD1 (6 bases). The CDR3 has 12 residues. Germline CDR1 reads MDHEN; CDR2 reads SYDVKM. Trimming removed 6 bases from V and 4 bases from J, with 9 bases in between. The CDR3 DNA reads TGTGCCAGCAGGCCGGACAGCTATGGCTACACCTTC. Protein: CASRPDSYGYTF.

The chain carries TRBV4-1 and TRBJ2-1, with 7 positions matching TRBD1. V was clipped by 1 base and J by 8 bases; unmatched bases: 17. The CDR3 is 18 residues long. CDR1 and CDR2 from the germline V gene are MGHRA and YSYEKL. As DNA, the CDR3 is TGCGCCAGCAGCCAAGTGGGGGTTGGCGAGGGGGCCAGGGATGAGCAGTTCTTC. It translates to CASSQVGVGEGARDEQFF.

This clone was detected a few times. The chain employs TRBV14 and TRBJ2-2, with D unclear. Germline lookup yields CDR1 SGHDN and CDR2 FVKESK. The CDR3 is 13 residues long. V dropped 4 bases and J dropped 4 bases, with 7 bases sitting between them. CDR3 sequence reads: CASSPVSTGELFF. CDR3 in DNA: TGTGCCAGCAGCCCGGTTAGCACCGGGGAGCTGTTTTTT. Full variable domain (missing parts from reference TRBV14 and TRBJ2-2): EAGVTQFPSHSVIEKGQTVTLRCDPISGHDNLYWYRRVMGKEIKFLLHFVKESKQDESGMPNNRFLAERTGGTYSTLKVQPAELEDSGVYFCASSPVSTGELFFGEGSRLTVL.

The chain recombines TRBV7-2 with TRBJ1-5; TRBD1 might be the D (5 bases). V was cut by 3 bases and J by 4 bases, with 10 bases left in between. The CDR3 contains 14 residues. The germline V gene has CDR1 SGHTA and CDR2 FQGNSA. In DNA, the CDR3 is TGTGCCAGCAGCTTGGGGCATTCTAATCAGCCCCAGCATTTT. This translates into CASSLGHSNQPQHF.

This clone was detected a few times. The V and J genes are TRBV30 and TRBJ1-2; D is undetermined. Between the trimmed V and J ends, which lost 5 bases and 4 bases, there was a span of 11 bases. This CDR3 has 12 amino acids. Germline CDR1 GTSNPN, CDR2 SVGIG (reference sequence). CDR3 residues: CAWSPLGYGYTF. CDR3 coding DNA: TGTGCCTGGTCGCCACTAGGCTATGGCTACACCTTC.

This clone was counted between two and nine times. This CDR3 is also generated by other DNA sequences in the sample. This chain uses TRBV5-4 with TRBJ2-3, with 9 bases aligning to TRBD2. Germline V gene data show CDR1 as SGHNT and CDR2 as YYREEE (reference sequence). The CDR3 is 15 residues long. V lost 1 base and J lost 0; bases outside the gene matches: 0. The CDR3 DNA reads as TGTGCCAGCAGCTTGACTAGCGGGAGCACAGATACGCAGTATTTT. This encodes CASSLTSGSTDTQYF.

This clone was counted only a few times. The CDR3 here is CASSSTGQGTDTQYF. The CDR3 DNA reads as TGTGCCAGCAGCTCCACAGGACAGGGCACAGATACGCAGTATTTT. The chain is built from TRBV7-3 and TRBJ2-3; 7 bases map to TRBD1. Germline values: CDR1 SGHTA, CDR2 FQGTGA. Losses at the gene ends were 4 bases for V and 1 base for J; bases not matched to a gene: 5. This CDR3 has 15 amino acids.